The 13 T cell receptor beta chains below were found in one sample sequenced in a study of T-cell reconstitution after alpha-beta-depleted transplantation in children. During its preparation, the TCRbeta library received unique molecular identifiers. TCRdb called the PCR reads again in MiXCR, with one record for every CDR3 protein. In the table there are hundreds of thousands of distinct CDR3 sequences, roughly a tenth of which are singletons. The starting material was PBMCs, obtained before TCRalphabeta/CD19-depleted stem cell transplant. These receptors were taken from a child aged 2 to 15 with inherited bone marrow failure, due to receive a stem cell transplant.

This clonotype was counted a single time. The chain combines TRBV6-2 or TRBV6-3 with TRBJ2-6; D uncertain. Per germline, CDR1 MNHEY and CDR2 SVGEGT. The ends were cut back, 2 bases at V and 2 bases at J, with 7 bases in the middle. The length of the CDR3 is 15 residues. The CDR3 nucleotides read TGTGCCAGCAGTTACGGGCCTACTGGGGCCAACGTCCTGACTTTC. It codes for CASSYGPTGANVLTF.

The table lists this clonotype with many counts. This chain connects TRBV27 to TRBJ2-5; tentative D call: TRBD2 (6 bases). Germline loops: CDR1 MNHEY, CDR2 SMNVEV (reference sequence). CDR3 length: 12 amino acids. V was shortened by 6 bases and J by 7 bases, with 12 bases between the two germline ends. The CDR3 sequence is CASRGGYGTQYF. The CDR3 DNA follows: TGTGCCAGCAGAGGAGGGTATGGGACCCAGTACTTC.

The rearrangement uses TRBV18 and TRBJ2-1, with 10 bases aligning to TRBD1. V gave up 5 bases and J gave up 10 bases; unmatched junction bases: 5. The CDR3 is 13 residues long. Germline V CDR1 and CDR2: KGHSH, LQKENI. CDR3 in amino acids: CASSTGQGREQFF. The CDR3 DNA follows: TGTGCCAGCTCAACGGGACAGGGGCGGGAGCAGTTCTTC.

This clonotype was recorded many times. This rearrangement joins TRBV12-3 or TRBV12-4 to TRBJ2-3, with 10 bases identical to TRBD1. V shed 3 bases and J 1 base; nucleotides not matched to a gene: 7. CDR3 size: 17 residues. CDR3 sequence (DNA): TGTGCCAGCAGTTTGGCCGGGACAGGGGCAGGCACAGATACGCAGTATTTT. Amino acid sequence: CASSLAGTGAGTDTQYF.

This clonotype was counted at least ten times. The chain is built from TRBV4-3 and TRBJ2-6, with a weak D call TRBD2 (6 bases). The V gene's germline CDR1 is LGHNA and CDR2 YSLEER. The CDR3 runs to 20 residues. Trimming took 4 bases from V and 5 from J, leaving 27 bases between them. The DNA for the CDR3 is TGCGCCAGCAGCCCCTTGGGCGGGGCAGTGCCTCTATCTAGGGCCAACGTCCTGACTTTC. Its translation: CASSPLGGAVPLSRANVLTF.

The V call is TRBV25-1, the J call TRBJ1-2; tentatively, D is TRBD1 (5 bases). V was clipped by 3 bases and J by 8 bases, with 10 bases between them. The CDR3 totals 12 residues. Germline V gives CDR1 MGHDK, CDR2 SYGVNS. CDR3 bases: TGTGCCAGCAGTGATCTGGGGGGGGGCTACACCTTC. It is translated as CASSDLGGGYTF.

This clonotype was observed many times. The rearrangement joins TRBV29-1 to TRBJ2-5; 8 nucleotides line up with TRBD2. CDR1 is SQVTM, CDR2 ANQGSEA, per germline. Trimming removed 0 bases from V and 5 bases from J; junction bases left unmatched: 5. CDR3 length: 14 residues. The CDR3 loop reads CSVEEGLVGETQYF. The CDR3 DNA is TGCAGCGTTGAAGAGGGACTAGTTGGGGAGACCCAGTACTTC.

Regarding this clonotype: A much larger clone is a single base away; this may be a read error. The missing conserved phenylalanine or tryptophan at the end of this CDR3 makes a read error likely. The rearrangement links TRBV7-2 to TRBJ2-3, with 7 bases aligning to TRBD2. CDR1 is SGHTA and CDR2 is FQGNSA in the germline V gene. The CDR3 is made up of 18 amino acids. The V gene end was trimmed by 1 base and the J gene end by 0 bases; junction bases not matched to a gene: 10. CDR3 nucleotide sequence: TGTGCCAGCAGCTTAGTCGCGGGGGTCCCACCTAGCACAGATACGCAGTATTAT. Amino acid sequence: CASSLVAGVPPSTDTQYY.

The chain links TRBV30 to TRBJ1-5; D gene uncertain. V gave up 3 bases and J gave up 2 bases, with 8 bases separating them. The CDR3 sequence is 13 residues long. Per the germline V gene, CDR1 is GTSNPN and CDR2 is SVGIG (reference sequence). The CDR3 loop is CAWRGIGNQPQHF. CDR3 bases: TGTGCCTGGAGGGGTATCGGCAATCAGCCCCAGCATTTT.

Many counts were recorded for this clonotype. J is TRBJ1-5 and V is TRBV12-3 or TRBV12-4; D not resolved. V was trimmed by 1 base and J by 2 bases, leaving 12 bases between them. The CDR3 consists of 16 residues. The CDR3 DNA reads TGTGCCAGCAGTTTAGGGTGGGTAGGAGGCAATCAGCCCCAGCATTTT. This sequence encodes CASSLGWVGGNQPQHF.

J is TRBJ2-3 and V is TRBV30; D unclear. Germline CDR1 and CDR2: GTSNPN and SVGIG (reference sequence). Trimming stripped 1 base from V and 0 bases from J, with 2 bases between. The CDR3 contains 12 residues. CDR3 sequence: CAWSGSTDTQYF. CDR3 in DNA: TGTGCCTGGAGTGGTAGCACAGATACGCAGTATTTT.

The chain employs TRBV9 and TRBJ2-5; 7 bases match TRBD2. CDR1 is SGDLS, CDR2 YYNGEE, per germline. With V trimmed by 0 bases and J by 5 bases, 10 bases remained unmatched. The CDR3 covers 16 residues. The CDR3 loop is CASSVGTSRSLETQYF. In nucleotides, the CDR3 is TGTGCCAGCAGCGTAGGGACTAGTAGGAGCCTCGAGACCCAGTACTTC.

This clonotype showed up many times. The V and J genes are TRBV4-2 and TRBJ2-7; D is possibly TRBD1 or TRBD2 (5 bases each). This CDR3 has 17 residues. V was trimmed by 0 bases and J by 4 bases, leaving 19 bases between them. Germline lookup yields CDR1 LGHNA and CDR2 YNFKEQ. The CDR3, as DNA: TGTGCCAGCAGCCAAGATAGGTCCGCAGGGACCCTTTACGAGCAGTACTTC. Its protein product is CASSQDRSAGTLYEQYF.